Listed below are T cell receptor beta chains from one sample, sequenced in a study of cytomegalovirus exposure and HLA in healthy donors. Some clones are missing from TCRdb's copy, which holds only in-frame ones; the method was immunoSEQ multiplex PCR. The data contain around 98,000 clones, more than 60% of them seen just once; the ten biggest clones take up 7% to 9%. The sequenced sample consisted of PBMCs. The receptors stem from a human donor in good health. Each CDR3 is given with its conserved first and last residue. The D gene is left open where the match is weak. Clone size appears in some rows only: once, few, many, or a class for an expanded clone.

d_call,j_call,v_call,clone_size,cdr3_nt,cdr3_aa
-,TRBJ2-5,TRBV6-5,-,TGTGCCAGCAGCGGCGGACGGGGGATGGCCCAGTACTTC,CASSGGRGMAQYF
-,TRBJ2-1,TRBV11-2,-,TGTGCCAGCAGCTTAGACGTCCGGGTCTACAATGAGCAGTTCTTC,CASSLDVRVYNEQFF
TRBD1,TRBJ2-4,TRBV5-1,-,TGCGCCAGCAGCTTGATCGGTAGAGGGGGCAGCATTCAGTACTTC,CASSLIGRGGSIQYF
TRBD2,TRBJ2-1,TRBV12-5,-,TGTGCTAGTGGGCCCGAATCGGGGGGGTCTTACAATGAGCAGTTCTTC,CASGPESGGSYNEQFF
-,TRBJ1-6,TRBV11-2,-,TGTGCCAGCAGCTTGGGCTTCCAAAGCTCCTATAATTCACCCCTCCACTTT,CASSLGFQSSYNSPLHF
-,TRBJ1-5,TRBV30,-,TGTGCCTGGAGTCTACCGGGAGGGATCCGCGGTCAGCCCCAGCATTTT,CAWSLPGGIRGQPQHF
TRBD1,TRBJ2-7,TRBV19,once,TGTGCCAGTAGTATTAAAGGGGGCTCCCCCTACGAGCAGTACTTC,CASSIKGGSPYEQYF
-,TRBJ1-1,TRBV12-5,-,TGTGCTAGTGCCCGATCCGGGGGGAACACTGAAGCTTTCTTT,CASARSGGNTEAFF
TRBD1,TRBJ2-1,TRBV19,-,TGTGCCAGTAGACCTAGACAGGGAGATGAGCAGTTCTTC,CASRPRQGDEQFF
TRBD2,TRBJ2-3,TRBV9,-,TGTGCCAGCAGCCCGGGACTAGCGACAGATACGCAGTATTTT,CASSPGLATDTQYF
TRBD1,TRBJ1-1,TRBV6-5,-,TGTGCCAGCAGTGACAGGGCGGCTGAAGCTTTCTTT,CASSDRAAEAFF
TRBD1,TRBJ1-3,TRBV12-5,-,TGTGCTAGTGGTTTCTCTTGGGACAGACGAAACACCATATATTTT,CASGFSWDRRNTIYF
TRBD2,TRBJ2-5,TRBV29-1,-,TGCAGCGTTGAAGAAGGCCGCAGCGCGGGGGTCGTAGAGACCCAGTACTTC,CSVEEGRSAGVVETQYF
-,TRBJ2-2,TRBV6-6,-,TGTGCCAGCGGGGGGACGGTGAACACCGGGGAGCTGTTTTTT,CASGGTVNTGELFF
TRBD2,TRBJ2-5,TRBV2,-,TGTGCCAGCACCGGGACTAGCGGGCCTCAAGAGACCCAGTACTTC,CASTGTSGPQETQYF
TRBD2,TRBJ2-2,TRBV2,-,TGTGCCAGCAGGGGCAGCGGGAGCCCCCGGACCGGGGAGCTGTTTTTT,CASRGSGSPRTGELFF
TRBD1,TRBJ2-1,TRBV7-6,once,TGTGCCAGCAGCTCCTCTGGACAGGGGGTGGGAAGTGAGCAGTTCTTC,CASSSSGQGVGSEQFF
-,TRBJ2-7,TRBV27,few,TGTGCCAGCAGTTTATCTACGGGTTTCTACGAGCAGTACTTC,CASSLSTGFYEQYF
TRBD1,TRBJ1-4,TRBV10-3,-,TGTGCCATCAGGTCCGGGGACAGGGGGCCGGAAAAACTGTTTTTT,CAIRSGDRGPEKLFF
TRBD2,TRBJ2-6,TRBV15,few,TGTGCCACCAGCCCGGGGGGCTCTGGGGCCAACGTCCTGACTTTC,CATSPGGSGANVLTF
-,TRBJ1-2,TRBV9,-,TGTGCCAGCAGCGCGACAGCCATGTATAACTATGGCTACACCTTC,CASSATAMYNYGYTF
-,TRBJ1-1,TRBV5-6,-,TGTGCCAGCAGCTTGATGTCGGCAGGTAGAGCTTTCTTT,CASSLMSAGRAFF
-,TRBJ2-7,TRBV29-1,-,TGCAGCGCCGGAGGAGGGGTCGGGGTCGAGCAGTACTTC,CSAGGGVGVEQYF
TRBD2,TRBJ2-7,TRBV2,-,TGTGCCAGCAGTGAAAGGGGGACTAGCGGGAAGAGTTACGAGCAGTACTTC,CASSERGTSGKSYEQYF
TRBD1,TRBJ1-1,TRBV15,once,TGTGCCACCAGCAGAGAGGGGACAGGGGGCAAGAGGACTGAAGCTTTCTTT,CATSREGTGGKRTEAFF
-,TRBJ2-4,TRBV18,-,TGTGCCAGCTCACCGGGAGTGGCCAAAAACATTCAGTACTTC,CASSPGVAKNIQYF
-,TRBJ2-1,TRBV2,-,TGTGCCAGCAGTGGGAGAGGGACTTATAATGAGCAGTTCTTC,CASSGRGTYNEQFF
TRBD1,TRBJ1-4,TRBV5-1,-,TGCGCCAGCAGCCCATGGACAGGGGGTGAAAAACTGTTTTTT,CASSPWTGGEKLFF
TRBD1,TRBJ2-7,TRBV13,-,TGTGCCAGCGCAGATTCAGGGGGTCCCACCTACGAGCAGTACTTC,CASADSGGPTYEQYF
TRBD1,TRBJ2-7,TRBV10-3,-,TGTGCCATCAGGGGACAGGGGGCATCTTACGAGCAGTACTTC,CAIRGQGASYEQYF
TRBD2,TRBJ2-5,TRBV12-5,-,TGTGCTAGTGGTTTAGTAGCGGGGGGCCAAGAGACCCAGTACTTC,CASGLVAGGQETQYF
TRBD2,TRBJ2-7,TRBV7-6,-,TGTGCCAGCAGCTCGGGACTAGCGGGGGAACCGTCCTACGAGCAGTACTTC,CASSSGLAGEPSYEQYF
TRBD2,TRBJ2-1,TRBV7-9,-,TGTGCCAGCAGCTTTGGCCTAGCGGGCACTAATGAGCAGTTCTTC,CASSFGLAGTNEQFF
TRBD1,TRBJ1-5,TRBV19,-,TGTGCCAGTAGTATAGATTGGGGGGGACAGGGGAATAATCAGCCCCAGCATTTT,CASSIDWGGQGNNQPQHF
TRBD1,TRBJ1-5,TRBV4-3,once,TGCGCCAGCAGCCAAACAGGGGAAGGTCAGCCCCAGCATTTT,CASSQTGEGQPQHF
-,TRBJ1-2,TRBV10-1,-,TGCGCCAGCAGTGAGTTTATAGGCCCGCAGGGTGGCTACACCTTC,CASSEFIGPQGGYTF
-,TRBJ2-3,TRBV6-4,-,TGTGCCAGCAGGGCCCTAGCGAGCACAGATACGCAGTATTTT,CASRALASTDTQYF
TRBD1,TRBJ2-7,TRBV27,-,TGTGCCAGCAGAATAGGGACAGGGAACTACGAGCAGTACTTC,CASRIGTGNYEQYF
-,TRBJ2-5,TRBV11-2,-,TGTGCCAGCAGCTTCCCAGGAGGAACCCAAGAGACCCAGTACTTC,CASSFPGGTQETQYF
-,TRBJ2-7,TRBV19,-,TGTGCCAGTGGGACGACAGGTTCCTACGAGCAGTACTTC,CASGTTGSYEQYF
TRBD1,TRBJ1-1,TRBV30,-,TGTGCCTGGGGACAGGAGAACACTGAAGCTTTCTTT,CAWGQENTEAFF
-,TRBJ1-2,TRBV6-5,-,TGTGCCAGCCGAGAGTCAGGGTGGTACACCTTC,CASRESGWYTF
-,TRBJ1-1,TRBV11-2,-,TGTGCCAGCAGCTTAGGCCAGGCGAACACTGAAGCTTTCTTT,CASSLGQANTEAFF
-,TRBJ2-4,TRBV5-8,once,TGTGCCAGCAGCTTCCGAACAGGGCGCAAAAACATTCAGTACTTC,CASSFRTGRKNIQYF
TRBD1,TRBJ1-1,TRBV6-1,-,TGTGCCAGCAGTTCGGCCATGGACAGGTTCACTGAAGCTTTCTTT,CASSSAMDRFTEAFF